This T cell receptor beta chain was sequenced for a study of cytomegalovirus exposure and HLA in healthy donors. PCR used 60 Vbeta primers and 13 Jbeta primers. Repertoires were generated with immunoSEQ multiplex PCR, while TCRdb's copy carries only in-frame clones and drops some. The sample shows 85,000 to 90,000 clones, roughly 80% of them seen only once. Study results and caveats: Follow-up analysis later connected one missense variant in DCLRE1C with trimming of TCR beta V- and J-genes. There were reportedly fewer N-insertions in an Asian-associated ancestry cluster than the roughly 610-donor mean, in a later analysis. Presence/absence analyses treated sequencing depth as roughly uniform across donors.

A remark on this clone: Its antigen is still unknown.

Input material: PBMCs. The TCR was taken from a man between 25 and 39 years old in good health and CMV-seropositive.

The CDR3 region has the DNA TGTGCCAGCAGCTACGGACAGGGAAACCTACAAGAGACCCAGTACTTC. Translated: CASSYGQGNLQETQYF. The chain uses TRBV9 and TRBJ2-5; 8 nucleotides align to TRBD1. Trimming at V came to 4 bases and at J to 2 bases, leaving 10 bases not matched to a gene. The CDR3 sequence is 16 residues long. Germline CDR1 reads SGDLS; CDR2 reads YYNGEE.